These 14 T cell receptor beta chains came from one sample sequenced in a study of blood T cell repertoires in COVID-19. TCRdb keeps only in-frame clones here, not all; method: immunoSEQ multiplex PCR. The sample lists around 210,000 clones; roughly 80% were seen once. The sequencing sample was made of peripheral blood. These receptors were taken from a woman aged 70-85 years with acute or convalescent COVID-19.

This clone has more than one count but fewer than ten. In nucleotides, the CDR3 is TGTGCCAGCAGCACGACAGGGGGCGGGGAAAAACTGTTTTTT. Amino acid sequence: CASSTTGGGEKLFF. The V gene is TRBV3-1 (or the pseudogene TRBV3-2), the J gene TRBJ1-4, with 10 bases identical to TRBD1. Germline V gene sequence: CDR1 LGHDT, CDR2 YNNKEL (reference sequence). V lost 5 bases and J lost 8; bases outside the gene matches: 5. The length of the CDR3 is 14 residues.

The V gene is TRBV3-1 (or the pseudogene TRBV3-2), the J gene TRBJ2-5; 9 bases are a match to TRBD2. Trimming cost V 3 bases and J 4 bases; bases outside gene matches: 18. The CDR3 sequence is 19 residues long. The germline V gene encodes CDR1 LGHDT and CDR2 YNNKEL (reference sequence). The CDR3 DNA reads TGTGCCAGCAGCCATACGTACGGCGGGAGGGAATTCACCGGAGAGACCCAGTACTTC. Translating it yields CASSHTYGGREFTGETQYF.

The chain couples TRBV5-4 to TRBJ2-3; the match to TRBD2 covers 7 bases. Germline values: CDR1 SGHNT, CDR2 YYREEE (reference sequence). Trimming removed 0 bases from V and 6 bases from J; junction bases left unmatched: 1. The CDR3 spans 13 residues. The CDR3 nucleotides are TGTGCCAGCAGCTTGGCCGGGGGGGATACGCAGTATTTT. Translation gives CASSLAGGDTQYF. Using reference TRBV5-4 and TRBJ2-3 for the parts outside the CDR3, the full variable domain is ETGVTQSPTHLIKTRGQQVTLRCSSQSGHNTVSWYQQALGQGPQFIFQYYREEENGRGNFPPRFSGLQFPNYSSELNVNALELDDSALYLCASSLAGGDTQYFGPGTRLTVL.

The chain links TRBV28 to TRBJ2-7; possibly TRBD2 for D (6 bases). Germline V CDR1 and CDR2: MDHEN, SYDVKM. The V gene lost 2 bases and the J gene lost 0 bases, with 14 bases spanning the gap. This CDR3 comprises 16 residues. DNA for the CDR3: TGTGCCAGCAGTTTAGGGGTAGCGGATAGCTCCTACGAGCAGTACTTC. The encoded protein is CASSLGVADSSYEQYF.

The genes are TRBV5-6 and TRBJ1-1, with 11 bases fitting TRBD1. The germline V gene has CDR1 SGHDT and CDR2 YYEEEE. V trimming: 3 bases; J trimming: 4 bases; junction bases outside the gene matches: 5. CDR3 length equals 15 residues. Written as DNA, the CDR3 is TGTGCCAGCAGCTGGACAGGGGGCGAGGGCACTGAAGCTTTCTTT. Its protein product is CASSWTGGEGTEAFF.

V is TRBV15 and J is TRBJ2-7; D is perhaps TRBD2 (7 bases). CDR1 and CDR2 (germline): LNHNV, YYDKDF (reference sequence). The CDR3 has 16 amino acids. V lost 0 bases and J 5 bases, leaving 17 bases between the germline ends. CDR3 region: CATSREGAGVRDEQYF. CDR3 bases: TGTGCCACCAGCAGAGAGGGGGCGGGGGTTCGGGACGAGCAGTACTTC.

The chain joins TRBV6-2 or TRBV6-3 to TRBJ2-2, with 12 bases matching TRBD2. V was pared by 4 bases and J by 1 base, with 7 bases of the junction left unmatched. The length of the CDR3 is 18 residues. CDR1 and CDR2 from the germline V gene are MNHEY and SVGEGT. CDR3 in amino acids: CASSSVTSGSLNTGELFF. Written as DNA, the CDR3 is TGTGCCAGCAGTTCTGTGACTAGCGGGAGTCTGAACACCGGGGAGCTGTTTTTT.

The gene calls are TRBV9 and TRBJ1-6; TRBD1 agrees at 8 bases. The ends lost 5 bases at V and 9 bases at J; junction bases unmatched: 7. This CDR3 comprises 14 residues. The germline CDR1 and CDR2 sequences are SGDLS and YYNGEE. CDR3 nucleotides: TGTGCCAGCAGGAGGACAGGGACCAGTTCACCCCTCCACTTT. This sequence encodes CASRRTGTSSPLHF. The whole variable domain, filled in from reference TRBV9 and TRBJ1-6, reads DSGVTQTPKHLITATGQRVTLRCSPRSGDLSVYWYQQSLDQGLQFLIQYYNGEERAKGNILERFSAQQFPDLHSELNLSSLELGDSALYFCASRRTGTSSPLHFGNGTRLTVT.

The count of this clone is one. The chain recombines TRBV3-1 (or the pseudogene TRBV3-2) with TRBJ2-7; 11 bases map to TRBD1. Germline CDR1 is LGHDT and CDR2 is YNNKEL (reference sequence). The CDR3 totals 14 residues. Trimming at V came to 5 bases and at J to 5 bases, leaving 5 bases not matched to a gene. As DNA, the CDR3 is TGTGCCAGCAGCTCCTGGGACAGGGGGGACGAGCAGTACTTC. This gives the protein CASSSWDRGDEQYF.

The chain carries TRBV2 and TRBJ2-6, with 7 nucleotides matching TRBD1. The CDR3 covers 14 residues. V was pared by 6 bases and J by 3 bases, with 2 bases of the junction left unmatched. Germline V gives CDR1 SNHLY, CDR2 FYNNEI. The CDR3 nucleotides read TGTGCCAGCAGACAGGGGAGTGGGGCCAACGTCCTGACTTTC. This translates into CASRQGSGANVLTF.

This clone has only a few counts. The gene calls are TRBV18 and TRBJ1-5; D unclear. Germline CDR1 is KGHSH and CDR2 is LQKENI. V was pared by 4 bases and J by 5 bases, with 6 bases between. The CDR3 runs to 12 residues. The chain's CDR3 is CASSLADQPQHF. As DNA, the CDR3 is TGTGCCAGCTCACTAGCCGATCAGCCCCAGCATTTT.

The CDR3 is CASSIQPSTSGHYGYTF. The CDR3 DNA reads as TGTGCCAGTAGTATACAACCCAGTACCTCAGGGCACTATGGCTACACCTTC. The V and J genes are TRBV19 and TRBJ1-2, with D perhaps matching TRBD1 (5 bases). CDR3 length: 17 residues. Looked up from germline, CDR1 is LNHDA and CDR2 is SQIVND (reference sequence). Trimming took off 2 bases at V and 3 bases at J, with 19 bases between the two ends.

The chain joins TRBV2 to TRBJ1-1; a weak D match, TRBD1 (5 bases). V was clipped by 6 bases and J by 0 bases, with 8 bases between them. CDR1 is SNHLY and CDR2 is FYNNEI in the germline V gene. There are 13 residues in the CDR3. This CDR3 reads CASRGGLNTEAFF. CDR3 coding DNA: TGTGCCAGCAGGGGGGGATTGAACACTGAAGCTTTCTTT.

The chain links TRBV5-4 to TRBJ2-1; the D is unclear. CDR3 length: 13 amino acids. V was shortened by 7 bases and J by 6 bases, with 14 bases between the two germline ends. The germline CDR1 and CDR2 sequences are SGHNT and YYREEE (reference sequence). DNA for the CDR3: TGTGCCAGCCTGATCTACTCTTCCAATGAGCAGTTCTTC. Amino acid sequence: CASLIYSSNEQFF.